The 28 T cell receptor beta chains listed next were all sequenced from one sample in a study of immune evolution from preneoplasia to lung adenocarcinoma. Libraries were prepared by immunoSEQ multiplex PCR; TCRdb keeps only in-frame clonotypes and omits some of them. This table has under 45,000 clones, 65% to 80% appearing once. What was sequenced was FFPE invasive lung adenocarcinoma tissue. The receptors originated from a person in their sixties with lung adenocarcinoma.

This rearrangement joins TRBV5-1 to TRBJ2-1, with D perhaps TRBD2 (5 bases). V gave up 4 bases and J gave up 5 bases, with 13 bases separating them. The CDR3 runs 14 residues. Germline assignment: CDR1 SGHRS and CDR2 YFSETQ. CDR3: CASSPDSFNNEQFF. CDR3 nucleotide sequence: TGCGCCAGCAGCCCGGACTCCTTTAACAATGAGCAGTTCTTC.

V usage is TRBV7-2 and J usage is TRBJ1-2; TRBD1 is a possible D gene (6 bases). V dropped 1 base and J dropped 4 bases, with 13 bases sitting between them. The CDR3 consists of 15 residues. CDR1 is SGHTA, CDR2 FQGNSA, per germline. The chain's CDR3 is CASSLGGGGAYGYTF. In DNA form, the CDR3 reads TGTGCCAGCAGCTTAGGGGGTGGGGGGGCCTATGGCTACACCTTC.

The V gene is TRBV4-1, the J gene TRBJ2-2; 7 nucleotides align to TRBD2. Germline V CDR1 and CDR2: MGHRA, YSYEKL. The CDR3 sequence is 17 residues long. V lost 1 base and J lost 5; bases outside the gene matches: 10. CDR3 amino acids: CASSQGLGGRPTGELFF. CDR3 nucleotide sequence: TGCGCCAGCAGCCAAGGCCTGGGCGGGAGACCGACCGGGGAGCTGTTTTTT.

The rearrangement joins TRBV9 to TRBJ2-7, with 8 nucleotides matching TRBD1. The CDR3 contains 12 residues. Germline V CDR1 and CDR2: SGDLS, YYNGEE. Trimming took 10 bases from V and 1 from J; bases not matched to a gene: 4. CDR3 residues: CASWTGSYEQYF. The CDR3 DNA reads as TGTGCCTCTTGGACAGGGTCCTACGAGCAGTACTTC.

The CDR3 bases are TGTGCCAGCAGCTTAGACAGCTCGAACACTGAAGCTTTCTTT. Encoded protein: CASSLDSSNTEAFF. V and J are TRBV7-3 and TRBJ1-1; perhaps TRBD1 as D (5 bases). Trimming took 2 bases from V and 1 from J, leaving 8 bases between them. The germline gives CDR1 SGHTA, CDR2 FQGTGA. This CDR3 has 14 amino acids.

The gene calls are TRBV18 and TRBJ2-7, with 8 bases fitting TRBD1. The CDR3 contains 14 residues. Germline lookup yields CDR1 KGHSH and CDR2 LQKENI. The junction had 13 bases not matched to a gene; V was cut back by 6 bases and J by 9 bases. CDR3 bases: TGTGCCAGCTCCCCGGGACAGGCCCGCCTGGGGCAGTACTTC. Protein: CASSPGQARLGQYF.

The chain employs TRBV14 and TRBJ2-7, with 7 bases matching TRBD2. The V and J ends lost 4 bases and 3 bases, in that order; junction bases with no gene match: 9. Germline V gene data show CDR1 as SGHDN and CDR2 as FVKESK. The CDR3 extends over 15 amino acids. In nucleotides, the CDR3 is TGTGCCAGCAGCCTCACGGGGCGGGAGTACTACGAGCAGTACTTC. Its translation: CASSLTGREYYEQYF.

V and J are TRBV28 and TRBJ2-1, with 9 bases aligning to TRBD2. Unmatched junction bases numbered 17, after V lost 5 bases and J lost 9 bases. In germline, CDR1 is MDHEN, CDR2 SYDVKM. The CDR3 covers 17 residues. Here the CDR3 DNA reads TGTGCCAGCAGTCCCCCTTTTTTGCTAGCGGGATTGGGTGAGCAGTTCTTC. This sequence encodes CASSPPFLLAGLGEQFF.

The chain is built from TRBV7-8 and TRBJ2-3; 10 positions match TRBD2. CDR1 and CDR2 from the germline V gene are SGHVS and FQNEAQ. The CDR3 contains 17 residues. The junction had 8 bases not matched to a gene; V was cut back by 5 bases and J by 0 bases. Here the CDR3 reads CASSPYPGLASTDTQYF. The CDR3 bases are TGTGCCAGCAGCCCCTACCCGGGACTAGCGAGCACAGATACGCAGTATTTT.

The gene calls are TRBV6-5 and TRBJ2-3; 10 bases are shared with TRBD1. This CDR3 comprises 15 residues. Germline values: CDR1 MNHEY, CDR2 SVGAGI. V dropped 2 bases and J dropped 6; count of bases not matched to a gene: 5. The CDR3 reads CASSYGTGEWDTQYF. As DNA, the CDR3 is TGTGCCAGCAGTTACGGGACAGGGGAATGGGATACGCAGTATTTT.

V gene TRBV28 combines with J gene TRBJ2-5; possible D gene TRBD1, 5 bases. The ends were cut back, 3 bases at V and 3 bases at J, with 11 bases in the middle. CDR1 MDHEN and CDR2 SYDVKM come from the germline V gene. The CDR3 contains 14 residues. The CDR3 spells CASSLGQGEETQYF. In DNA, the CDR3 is TGTGCCAGCAGTTTGGGTCAGGGCGAAGAGACCCAGTACTTC.

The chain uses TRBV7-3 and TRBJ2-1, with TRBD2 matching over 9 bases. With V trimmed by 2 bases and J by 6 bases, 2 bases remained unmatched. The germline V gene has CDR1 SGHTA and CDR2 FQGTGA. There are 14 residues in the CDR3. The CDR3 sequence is CASSLVAGVNEQFF. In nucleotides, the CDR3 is TGTGCCAGCAGCTTAGTAGCGGGAGTCAATGAGCAGTTCTTC. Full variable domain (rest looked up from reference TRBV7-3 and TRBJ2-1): GAGVSQTPSNKVTEKGKYVELRCDPISGHTALYWYRQSLGQGPEFLIYFQGTGAADDSGLPNDRFFAVRPEGSVSTLKIQRTERGDSAVYLCASSLVAGVNEQFFGPGTRLTVL.

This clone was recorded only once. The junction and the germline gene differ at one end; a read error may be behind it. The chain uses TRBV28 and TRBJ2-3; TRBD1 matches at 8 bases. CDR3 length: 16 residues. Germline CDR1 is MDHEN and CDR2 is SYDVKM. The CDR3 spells CVSSPRQGTSINTQYF. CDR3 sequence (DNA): TGTGTCAGCAGTCCCAGACAGGGGACTTCAATAAATACGCAGTATTTT.

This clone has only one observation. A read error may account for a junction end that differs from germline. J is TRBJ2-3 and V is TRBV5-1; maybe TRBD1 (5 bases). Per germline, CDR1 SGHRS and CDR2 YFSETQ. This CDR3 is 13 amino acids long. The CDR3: CASSARVGDMQYF. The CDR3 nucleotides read TGCGCCAGCAGCGCACGGGTAGGGGATATGCAGTATTTT.

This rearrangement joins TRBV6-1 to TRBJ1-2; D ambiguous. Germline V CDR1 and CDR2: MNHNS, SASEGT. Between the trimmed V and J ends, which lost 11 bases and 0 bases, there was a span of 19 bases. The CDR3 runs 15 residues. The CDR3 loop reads CASREFQAANYGYTF. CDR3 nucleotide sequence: TGTGCCTCCCGGGAGTTTCAGGCGGCTAACTATGGCTACACCTTC.

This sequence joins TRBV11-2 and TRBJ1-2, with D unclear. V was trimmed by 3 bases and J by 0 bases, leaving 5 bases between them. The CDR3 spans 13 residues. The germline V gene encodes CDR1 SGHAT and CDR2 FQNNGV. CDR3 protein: CASSFDTNYGYTF. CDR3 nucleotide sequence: TGTGCCAGCAGCTTTGACACTAACTATGGCTACACCTTC.

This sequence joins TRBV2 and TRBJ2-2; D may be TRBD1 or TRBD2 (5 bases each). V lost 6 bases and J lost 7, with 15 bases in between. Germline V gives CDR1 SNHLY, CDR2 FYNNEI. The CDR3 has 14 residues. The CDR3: CASRRDEVNGELFF. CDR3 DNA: TGTGCCAGCAGACGGGACGAGGTCAACGGGGAGCTGTTTTTT.

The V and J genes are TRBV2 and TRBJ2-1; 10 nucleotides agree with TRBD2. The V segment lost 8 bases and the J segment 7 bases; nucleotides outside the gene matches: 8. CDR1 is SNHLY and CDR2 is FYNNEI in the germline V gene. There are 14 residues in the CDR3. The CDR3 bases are TGTGCCAGCCTCAGCGGGAGGGTCGGGAATGAGCAGTTCTTC. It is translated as CASLSGRVGNEQFF.

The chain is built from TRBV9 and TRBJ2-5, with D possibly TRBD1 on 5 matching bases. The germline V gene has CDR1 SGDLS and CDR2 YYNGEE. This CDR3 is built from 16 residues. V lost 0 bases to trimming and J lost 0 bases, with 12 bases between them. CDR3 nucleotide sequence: TGTGCCAGCAGCGTAGGGGCAGGGATGTACCAAGAGACCCAGTACTTC. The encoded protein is CASSVGAGMYQETQYF.

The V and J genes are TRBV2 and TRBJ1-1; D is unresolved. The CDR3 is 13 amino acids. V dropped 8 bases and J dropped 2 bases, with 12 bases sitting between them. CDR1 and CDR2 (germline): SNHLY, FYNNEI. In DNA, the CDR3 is TGTGCCAGCGAACGGGATGTTAACACTGAAGCTTTCTTT. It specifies CASERDVNTEAFF.

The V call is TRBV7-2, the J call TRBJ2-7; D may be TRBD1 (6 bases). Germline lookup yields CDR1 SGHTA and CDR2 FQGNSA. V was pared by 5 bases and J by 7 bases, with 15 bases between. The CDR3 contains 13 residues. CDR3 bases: TGTGCCAGCAGCCCGGGACACCGGAGGGAGCAGTACTTC. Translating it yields CASSPGHRREQYF. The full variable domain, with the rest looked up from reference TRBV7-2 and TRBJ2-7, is GAGVSQSPSNKVTEKGKDVELRCDPISGHTALYWYRQSLGQGLEFLIYFQGNSAPDKSGLPSDRFSAERTGGSVSTLTIQRTQQEDSAVYLCASSPGHRREQYFGPGTRLTVT.

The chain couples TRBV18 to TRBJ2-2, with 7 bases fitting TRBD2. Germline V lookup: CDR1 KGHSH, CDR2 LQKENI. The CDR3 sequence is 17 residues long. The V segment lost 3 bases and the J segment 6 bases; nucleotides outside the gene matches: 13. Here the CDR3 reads CASSPPRGGSPAGELFF. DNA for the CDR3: TGTGCCAGCTCACCCCCTAGGGGAGGGAGCCCTGCCGGGGAGCTGTTTTTT. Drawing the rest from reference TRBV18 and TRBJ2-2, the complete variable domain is NAGVMQNPRHLVRRRGQEARLRCSPMKGHSHVYWYRQLPEEGLKFMVYLQKENIIDESGMPKERFSAEFPKEGPSILRIQQVVRGDSAAYFCASSPPRGGSPAGELFFGEGSRLTVL.

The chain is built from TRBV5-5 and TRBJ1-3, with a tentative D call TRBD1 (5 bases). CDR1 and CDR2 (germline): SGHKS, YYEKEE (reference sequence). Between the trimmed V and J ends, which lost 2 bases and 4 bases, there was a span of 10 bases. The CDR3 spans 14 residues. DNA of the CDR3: TGTGCCAGCAGCTTACGCGGGGCAGGAAACACCATATATTTT. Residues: CASSLRGAGNTIYF.

For the CDR3, the DNA is TGTGCCAGCAGCTTGTATGACGGGAGCTCCTACGAGCAGTACTTC. It codes for CASSLYDGSSYEQYF. The genes are TRBV5-6 and TRBJ2-7; weak D call: TRBD2 (6 bases). V was shortened by 1 base and J by 0 bases, with 11 bases between the two germline ends. The CDR3 has 15 amino acids. The germline CDR1 and CDR2 sequences are SGHDT and YYEEEE.

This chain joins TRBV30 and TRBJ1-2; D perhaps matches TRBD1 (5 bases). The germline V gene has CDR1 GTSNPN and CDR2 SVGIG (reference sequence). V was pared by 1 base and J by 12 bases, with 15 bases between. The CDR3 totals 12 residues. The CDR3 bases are TGTGCCTGGAGTGGGATCGGAAGGGGCCACACCTTC. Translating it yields CAWSGIGRGHTF.

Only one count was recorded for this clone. The CDR3 nucleotides are TGTGCCAGCTCACCCCCGACAGGGGCGGACACTGAAGCTTTCTTT. It is translated as CASSPPTGADTEAFF. This sequence joins TRBV18 and TRBJ1-1, with 8 bases matching TRBD1. The junction had 6 bases not matched to a gene; V was cut back by 3 bases and J by 3 bases. This CDR3 region has 15 residues. Germline V CDR1 and CDR2: KGHSH, LQKENI.

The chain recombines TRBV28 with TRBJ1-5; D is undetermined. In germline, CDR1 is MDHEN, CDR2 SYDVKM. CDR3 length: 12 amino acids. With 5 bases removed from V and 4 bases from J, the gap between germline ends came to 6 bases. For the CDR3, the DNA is TGTGCCAGCAGTCTTCTTAATCAGCCCCAGCATTTT. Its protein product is CASSLLNQPQHF. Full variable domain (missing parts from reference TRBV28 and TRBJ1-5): DVKVTQSSRYLVKRTGEKVFLECVQDMDHENMFWYRQDPGLGLRLIYFSYDVKMKEKGDIPEGYSVSREKKERFSLILESASTNQTSMYLCASSLLNQPQHFGDGTRLSIL.

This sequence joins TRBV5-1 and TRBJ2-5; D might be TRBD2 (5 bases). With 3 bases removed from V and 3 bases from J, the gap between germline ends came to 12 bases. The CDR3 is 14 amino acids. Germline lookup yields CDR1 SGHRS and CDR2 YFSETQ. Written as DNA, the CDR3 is TGCGCCAGCAGCTCCTGGGAGAAGAAAGAGACCCAGTACTTC. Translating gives CASSSWEKKETQYF.